A selection of T cell receptor beta chains follows, all from one sample in a study of beta chain features in type 1 diabetes. This table comes from immunoSEQ multiplex PCR, and its TCRdb copy is limited to in-frame clones, with some not included. The sample lists over 150,000 clones; approximately 8% were seen once. Sequences were obtained from central memory CD4+ T cells from blood. The receptors derive from a woman aged 40 to 49 with type 1 diabetes. CDR3s include the opening cysteine and the closing phenylalanine or tryptophan. A clone size is listed for some rows: how often the clone was seen (once, few, many), or a class if it is expanded.

clone_size j_call v_call cdr3_aa
NA TRBJ1-2 TRBV30 CAWSGGQGTYGYTF
NA TRBJ1-6 TRBV7-9 CASSLDRGVSPLHF
few TRBJ2-7 TRBV28 CASRKGQGVGYEQYF
NA TRBJ2-5 TRBV7-9 CASSTGLGEETQYF
NA TRBJ1-1 TRBV9 CASQRYPNTEAFF
few TRBJ1-6 TRBV9 CASSANRESPLHF
few TRBJ1-4 TRBV28 CASTNRAANEKLFF
NA TRBJ1-1 TRBV6-5 CASSYSQRADTEAFF
few TRBJ1-5 TRBV19 CASTDDRGQPQHF
NA TRBJ1-2 TRBV29-1 CSVEVRGRVQGYTF
few TRBJ1-2 TRBV18 CASSPPPITEGYTF
few TRBJ2-5 TRBV18 CASSSKPGQGGETQYF
NA TRBJ1-5 TRBV6-5 CASSNTGQGVQPQHF
NA TRBJ2-7 TRBV19 CASSTTGYPYEQYF
NA TRBJ1-5 TRBV4-2 CASSQAGTGDQPQHF
few TRBJ2-5 TRBV18 CASSPPLRGTQYF
few TRBJ1-2 TRBV7-9 CASTNGQYGYTF
few TRBJ1-5 TRBV16 CASSIHRGSNQPQHF
NA TRBJ1-2 TRBV30 CAWSRQGLFYGYTF
few TRBJ2-4 TRBV7-9 CASSFSGGAKNIQYF
few TRBJ1-4 TRBV2 CASTGDSSTNEKLFF
few TRBJ2-7 TRBV28 CASSLPGLSYEQYF
NA TRBJ1-1 TRBV25-1 CASSELRGHTEAFF
NA TRBJ2-3 TRBV5-1 CASSLEPGTSGGATDTQYF
NA TRBJ2-7 TRBV2 CASSESREGPVEQYF
NA TRBJ1-1 TRBV7-8 CASSSNRGLEAFF
NA TRBJ2-3 TRBV7-9 CASSSYRGTSTDTQYF
many TRBJ2-7 TRBV25-1 CASQGTSSYEQYF
NA TRBJ1-1 TRBV6-5 CASSYKSDTEAFF
NA TRBJ1-2 TRBV5-8 CASSWALANGYTF
few TRBJ2-4 TRBV5-1 CASSDGSGVAKNIQYF
many TRBJ2-7 TRBV7-9 CASQLTGQGMREQYF
NA TRBJ2-7 TRBV28 CASSTAPSGRARYEQYF
NA TRBJ1-6 TRBV19 CASTRGENNSPLHF
NA TRBJ1-1 TRBV6-5 CASSSAGALIAFF
few TRBJ1-2 TRBV2 CASAGDRERGGYTF
NA TRBJ2-2 TRBV5-3 CARSPPGTGLNTGELFF
NA TRBJ1-2 TRBV28 CASSKQAPRGGYTF
few TRBJ2-2 TRBV4-2 CASSLRSASTGELFF
few TRBJ2-1 TRBV5-4 CASRSGTSAYNEQFF
NA TRBJ2-2 TRBV18 CASSPAANTGELFF
NA TRBJ2-3 TRBV5-1 CASSLLGLSTDTQYF
many TRBJ2-3 TRBV5-1 CASSRQDRGDTQYF
NA TRBJ2-7 TRBV28 CASTRGQFYEQYF
NA TRBJ1-1 TRBV28 CASRIPGTGRTEAFF
NA TRBJ2-2 TRBV11-1 CASSRDRPYTGELFF